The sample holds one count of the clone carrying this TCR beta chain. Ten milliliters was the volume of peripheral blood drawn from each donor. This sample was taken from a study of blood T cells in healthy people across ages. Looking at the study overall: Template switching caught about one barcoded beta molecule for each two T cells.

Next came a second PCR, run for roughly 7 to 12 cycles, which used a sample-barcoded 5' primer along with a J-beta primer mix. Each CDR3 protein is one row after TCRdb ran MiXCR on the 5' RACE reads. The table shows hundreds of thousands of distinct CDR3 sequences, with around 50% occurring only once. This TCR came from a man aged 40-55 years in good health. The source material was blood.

The CDR3 DNA reads TGTGCCAGCAGTGGGTTTTACAATGAGCAGTTCTTC. This codes for CASSGFYNEQFF. This chain links TRBV2 with TRBJ2-1; D not certain. V gave up 4 bases and J gave up 4 bases, with 5 bases separating them. CDR3 length equals 12 residues. CDR1 and CDR2 (germline): SNHLY, FYNNEI.